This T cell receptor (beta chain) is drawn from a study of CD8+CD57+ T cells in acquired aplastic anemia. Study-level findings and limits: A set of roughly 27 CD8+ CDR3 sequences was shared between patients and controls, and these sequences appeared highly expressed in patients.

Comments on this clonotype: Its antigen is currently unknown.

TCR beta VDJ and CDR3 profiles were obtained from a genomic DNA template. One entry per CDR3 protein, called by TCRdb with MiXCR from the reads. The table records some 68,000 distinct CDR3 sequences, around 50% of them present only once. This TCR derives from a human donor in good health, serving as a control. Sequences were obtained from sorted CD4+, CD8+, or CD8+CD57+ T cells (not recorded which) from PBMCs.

DNA for the CDR3: TGTGCCACCAGTCGCGGAGGGTCCGAGCAGTTCTTC. Translating it yields CATSRGGSEQFF. The chain links TRBV24-1 to TRBJ2-1, with a tentative D call TRBD2 (6 bases). The V end lost 6 bases, the J end lost 10 bases, and 12 bases lay between the germline ends. The CDR3 contains 12 residues. Germline V lookup: CDR1 KGHDR, CDR2 SFDVKD.